The rows below give T cell receptor beta chains drawn from one sample of a study of Ad26.COV2.S vaccination and SARS-CoV-2 variants. The protocol was immunoSEQ multiplex PCR, while the TCRdb copy is restricted to in-frame clones and leaves out a portion. Altogether around 340,000 clones are present, 80% to 90% being singletons, with the ten largest covering roughly 4.8%. Sequenced here: peripheral blood, sampled in a trial of Ad26.COV2.S vaccine versus placebo. These receptors originate from a person aged 18-65 years who received the Ad26.COV2.S COVID-19 vaccine or a placebo. Each CDR3 is given with its conserved first and last residue. Each record gives: clone size, D gene, J gene, V gene, CDR3 protein. A D gene is named only where the DNA matches it firmly. The size field is filled for only some rows; it gives once, few, many or a size class.

once | TRBD1 | TRBJ1-5 | TRBV30 | CAWSTGGNQPQHF
NA | NA | TRBJ1-2 | TRBV27 | CASSLYMSGAGEVYGYTF
NA | TRBD1 | TRBJ1-4 | TRBV28 | CASSPPGQVEKLFF
NA | TRBD1 | TRBJ1-2 | TRBV19 | CASNGQGADGYTF
NA | NA | TRBJ1-1 | TRBV10-3 | CAIRDEGRTEAFF
NA | TRBD2 | TRBJ2-1 | TRBV7-2 | CASSSRLAGGNYNEQFF
NA | NA | TRBJ2-6 | TRBV29-1 | CSVEEGGAGANVLTF
NA | NA | TRBJ2-7 | TRBV9 | CASSVAFGYEQYF
NA | NA | TRBJ2-3 | TRBV5-5 | CASKWNGVDADTQYF
once | NA | TRBJ1-1 | TRBV3-1/TRBV3-2 | CASSQVRRRNPRNTEAFF
few | NA | TRBJ2-5 | TRBV2 | CASSETEPPQETQYF
NA | NA | TRBJ1-5 | TRBV7-2 | CASSPIRGSNQPQHF
NA | NA | TRBJ1-3 | TRBV29-1 | CSARDIHSGNTIYF
NA | NA | TRBJ2-3 | TRBV28 | CASSFRGASTDTQYF
NA | NA | TRBJ2-7 | TRBV19 | CASSPNTAYEQYF
NA | TRBD2 | TRBJ2-5 | TRBV24-1 | CATSSGGAIETQYF
NA | NA | TRBJ2-6 | TRBV4-2 | CASSQSTGNSPGANVLTF
NA | TRBD1 | TRBJ1-1 | TRBV7-9 | CASSGTGLEAFF
NA | NA | TRBJ2-2 | TRBV14 | CASSILNTGELFF
NA | NA | TRBJ2-7 | TRBV5-6 | CASSFQGSGPEQYF
NA | NA | TRBJ2-7 | TRBV28 | CASSFLGAQHEQYF
NA | NA | TRBJ1-4 | TRBV29-1 | CSVASVGEKLFF
NA | NA | TRBJ2-7 | TRBV12-3/TRBV12-4 | CASSLEGSYEQYF
NA | TRBD1 | TRBJ1-1 | TRBV28 | CASSSSNIRTGKEGEAFF
NA | TRBD1 | TRBJ1-5 | TRBV7-9 | CASSQGGDTQHF
NA | TRBD2 | TRBJ2-7 | TRBV5-6 | CASSSKLAGDLYEQYF
NA | TRBD1 | TRBJ2-5 | TRBV25-1 | CASSEWAGGEQETQYF
NA | NA | TRBJ1-1 | TRBV4-1 | CASSQGGGTTEAFF
once | NA | TRBJ1-2 | TRBV19 | CASSIRGAHGYTF
NA | NA | TRBJ2-5 | TRBV24-1 | CATSDRQGGMETQYF
NA | NA | TRBJ2-1 | TRBV27 | CASSLDGAYNEQFF
NA | NA | TRBJ2-5 | TRBV9 | CASSVGPENQETQYF
NA | NA | TRBJ2-2 | TRBV28 | CASSFGTGELFF
few | NA | TRBJ2-7 | TRBV7-9 | CASSFANRGEQYF
NA | NA | TRBJ2-7 | TRBV5-8 | CASRTGTPNEQYF